A single sample is the source of the 6 T cell receptor beta chains below, sequenced in a study of blood T cell repertoires in COVID-19. Using immunoSEQ multiplex PCR, the repertoire was profiled, and TCRdb retains in-frame clones only, with some absent. Of hundreds of thousands of clones in the sample, 88% were seen once. The sample taken for sequencing was peripheral blood. Source of these receptors: a man aged 18 to 30 with active or convalescent COVID-19.

The chain combines TRBV6-5 with TRBJ1-2, with TRBD1 matching over 7 bases. CDR3 length: 12 residues. V gave up 6 bases and J gave up 8 bases; unmatched junction bases: 6. Germline CDR1 and CDR2: MNHEY and SVGAGI. CDR3 protein: CASREGAKGYTF. The CDR3, as DNA: TGTGCCAGCAGGGAGGGGGCGAAGGGCTACACCTTC.

This rearrangement joins TRBV2 to TRBJ2-7; TRBD2 might be the D (6 bases). The germline V gene has CDR1 SNHLY and CDR2 FYNNEI. The germline V and J ends were trimmed by 7 bases and 4 bases, with 20 bases remaining between them. The CDR3 covers 15 residues. The CDR3 nucleotides are TGTGCCAGCACCCCAGCAGGGAGGAGGATGTACGAGCAGTACTTC. Translating it yields CASTPAGRRMYEQYF. Using reference TRBV2 and TRBJ2-7 for the parts outside the CDR3, the full variable domain is EPEVTQTPSHQVTQMGQEVILRCVPISNHLYFYWYRQILGQKVEFLVSFYNNEISEKSEIFDDQFSVERPDGSNFTLKIRSTKLEDSAMYFCASTPAGRRMYEQYFGPGTRLTVT.

J is TRBJ1-1 and V is TRBV18, with D perhaps matching TRBD1 (5 bases). Deletions cut 2 bases from V and 7 bases from J, with 14 bases between. The CDR3 has 14 amino acids. Germline V gene lookup returns CDR1 KGHSH and CDR2 LQKENI. CDR3 in DNA: TGTGCCAGCTCACCAAGGTCAGGACAAAATGAAGCTTTCTTT. Protein sequence: CASSPRSGQNEAFF.

V and J are TRBV4-3 and TRBJ2-2; 8 bases map to TRBD1. V dropped 3 bases and J dropped 0; count of bases not matched to a gene: 9. Germline CDR1 and CDR2: LGHNA and YSLEER. The CDR3 has 18 residues. In nucleotides, the CDR3 is TGCGCCAGCAGCCAGGGGCCGGACAGGGCTTCGAACACCGGGGAGCTGTTTTTT. Its translation: CASSQGPDRASNTGELFF.

The gene calls are TRBV6-5 and TRBJ2-3, with D maybe TRBD1 (6 bases). The CDR3 covers 13 residues. Trimming left V 6 bases short and J 7 bases short, with 14 bases between. Germline V gene sequence: CDR1 MNHEY, CDR2 SVGAGI. CDR3 nucleotide sequence: TGTGCCAGCAGCCCAGGGACACATAATACGCAGTATTTT. Protein sequence: CASSPGTHNTQYF.

The gene calls are TRBV6-2 or TRBV6-3 and TRBJ1-2; 7 bases agree with TRBD1. Germline CDR1 is MNHEY and CDR2 is SVGEGT. Trimming removed 5 bases from V and 7 bases from J; junction bases left unmatched: 10. There are 14 residues in the CDR3. The CDR3, as DNA: TGTGCCAGCAGTCCCCCGGGACAGTTTCTTGGCTACACCTTC. Translating gives CASSPPGQFLGYTF.